This TCR beta chain came from a study of blood T cell repertoires in COVID-19 (TCRdb year 2020). Regarding the complete study: Samples from collaborators originated in the United States, Italy and Spain and spanned both the acute and convalescent phases of COVID-19. The prospective study material was composed of cDNA or gDNA derived from T cells, B-cell-depleted T cells, or PBMCs. Subjects who had been exposed to COVID-19, were actively infected with it, or had recovered from it provided the deeply sampled blood TCRbeta repertoires that made up the dataset. The repertoires were released in a freely available public database meant as a resource for research on the immune response to SARS-CoV-2. Samples came from the ongoing ImmuneRACE study (first 160 participants) plus 1,254 subjects from 6 global collaborators. Sample metadata almost always included a de-identified subject ID, COVID-19 status, age in years and sex. Where available, HLA class I and class II types were taken from metadata supplied by the sample provider and were not determined by assay-based typing.

The germline V end is reduced by 0 bases and the J end by 3 bases; junction bases left unmatched: 6. Sequences SEHNR (CDR1) and FQNEAQ (CDR2) are obtained from the germline V gene (reference sequence). From its cysteine to its phenylalanine, the CDR3 spans 16 amino acids. Only the CDR3 part of the read is kept: 48 bases, read in frame from the first base. TCRbeta CDR3 regions were amplified from genomic DNA using the immunoSEQ Assay, a bias-controlled multiplex PCR. In the source study's methods: The number of nucleated cells in each sample was estimated by amplification of reference gene primers within the assay. Sequence reads were collapsed and filtered to measure the absolute abundance of every unique TCRbeta CDR3 rearrangement. For each sample, productive Simpson clonality was calculated by taking the square root of Simpson's diversity index across productive rearrangements. The table was pulled from immuneACCESS by TCRdb, which kept in-frame rearrangements only. Such tables lose some clones; where checked, under half of the loss comes from unresolved V genes, and the rest has no known cause. The V and J calls and clone size were taken over from that table, and D and trimming were inferred from the DNA. This sample is represented by around 320,000 clones; 89% of them were singletons. The biggest ten clones account for 11% of the sample.

One collaborating source in Seattle enrolled patients while the patients were actively infected and followed the patients over time throughout the course of disease. The collaborating institutions used their own protocols to collect whole blood in K2EDTA tubes. Collaborator samples were shipped for TCRbeta analysis as frozen whole blood, isolated PBMCs, or DNA extracted from either sample type. Study-level results and caveats: The quantity of clinical and demographic metadata differed by source and by participant and was supplied without curation.

In this sample, this clone turned up a few times. Its antigen is still unknown. Base qualities are not at hand, and no much larger clone is one base apart. The sample consisted of peripheral blood. The source of this sequence is a woman aged 30 to 39 with COVID-19, enrolled during active disease. The chain joins TRBV7-9 to TRBJ2-7; a stretch of 9 junction bases matches TRBD1. The nucleotide sequence is TGTGCCAGCAGCTTAGCGCACAGGGGGCATAGCTACGAGCAGTACTTC. Its amino acids are CASSLAHRGHSYEQYF.